A selection of T cell receptor beta chains follows, all from one sample in a study of blood T cells in healthy people across ages. MiXCR was run by TCRdb on the 5' RACE reads, yielding one entry per CDR3 protein. This sample has about 1,400,000 distinct CDR3 sequences, with approximately 59% found just once. The sequencing sample was made of blood. The receptors stem from a man between 18 and 35 years old in good health. CDR3s include the opening cysteine and the closing phenylalanine or tryptophan. The D gene is left open where the match is weak. Clone size, where shown, is once, few, many, or a class for clones that have expanded.

d_gene	v_gene	j_gene	abundance	CDR3aa	CDR3nt
NA	TRBV14	TRBJ1-2	NA	CASSQGGPEGYTF	TGTGCCAGCAGCCAAGGAGGCCCGGAGGGCTACACCTTC
TRBD1	TRBV18	TRBJ1-6	NA	CASSPRQGEGSPLHF	TGTGCCAGCTCACCCCGACAGGGGGAAGGGTCACCCCTCCACTTT
NA	TRBV12-3/TRBV12-4	TRBJ1-2	NA	CASSLPPGESANYGYTF	TGTGCCAGCAGCCTCCCCCCGGGCGAGTCTGCCAACTATGGCTACACCTTC
TRBD1	TRBV5-1	TRBJ2-5	NA	CASSSDRGLQETQYF	TGCGCCAGCAGCAGTGACAGGGGCTTACAAGAGACCCAGTACTTC
TRBD2	TRBV6-2/TRBV6-3	TRBJ2-7	few	CASSIAGGTYEQYF	TGTGCCAGCAGCATAGCGGGAGGGACCTACGAGCAGTACTTC
NA	TRBV20-1	TRBJ2-7	NA	CSAAPGYSYEQYF	TGCAGTGCTGCTCCCGGGTACTCCTACGAGCAGTACTTC
TRBD2	TRBV20-1	TRBJ2-3	NA	CSAPVPAGGDTQYF	TGCAGTGCCCCCGTTCCAGCGGGAGGTGATACGCAGTATTTT
TRBD2	TRBV10-3	TRBJ2-1	NA	CAISVTSGGTTSYNEQFF	TGTGCCATCAGTGTCACTAGCGGGGGGACAACCTCCTACAATGAGCAGTTCTTC
TRBD2	TRBV10-3	TRBJ2-7	NA	CAIGRDLAYEQYF	TGTGCCATCGGGAGGGACCTTGCCTACGAGCAGTACTTC
TRBD1	TRBV4-1	TRBJ1-6	NA	CASSQPGTGRDSPLHF	TGCGCCAGCAGCCAACCCGGGACAGGAAGGGATTCACCCCTCCACTTT
TRBD2	TRBV5-1	TRBJ2-1	once	CASSQPGTSEGFF	TGCGCCAGCAGCCAACCGGGGACTAGCGAGGGGTTCTTC
NA	TRBV20-1	TRBJ1-1	NA	CNARVRIGNTEAFF	TGCAATGCTAGAGTTCGGATTGGGAACACTGAAGCTTTCTTT
TRBD2	TRBV12-3/TRBV12-4	TRBJ2-5	NA	CASSPIGLAGTYNEQYF	TGTGCCAGCAGTCCCATCGGACTAGCGGGAACCTACAATGAGCAGTACTTC
NA	TRBV6-5	TRBJ2-1	NA	CASLGGIRNEQFF	TGTGCCAGCCTTGGGGGCATTCGCAATGAGCAGTTCTTC
NA	TRBV27	TRBJ2-7	NA	CASSRSPDGSYEQYF	TGTGCCAGCAGTAGATCCCCGGACGGATCCTACGAGCAGTACTTC
TRBD1	TRBV5-1	TRBJ1-1	NA	CASSSANRGTEAFF	TGCGCCAGCAGCTCGGCCAACAGGGGCACTGAAGCTTTCTTT
TRBD2	TRBV14	TRBJ2-1	NA	CVSSSGGEGVWNEQFF	TGTGTCAGCAGCTCCGGGGGGGAGGGGGTATGGAATGAGCAGTTCTTC
TRBD1	TRBV4-2	TRBJ1-2	NA	CASSQGATGVYGYTF	TGTGCCAGCAGCCAAGGGGCCACAGGGGTCTATGGCTACACCTTC
NA	TRBV15	TRBJ2-1	NA	CATSRGDKEQFF	TGTGCCACCAGCAGAGGAGACAAAGAGCAGTTCTTC
NA	TRBV4-1	TRBJ2-6	NA	CASSRRLVLGANVLTF	TGCGCCAGCAGCCGTAGACTAGTTCTGGGCGCCAACGTCCTGACTTTC
NA	TRBV20-1	TRBJ2-4	NA	CSATNPGSLAKNIQYF	TGCAGTGCTACTAACCCCGGCTCCTTAGCCAAAAACATTCAGTACTTC
NA	TRBV24-1	TRBJ2-1	NA	CATSDLARADYNEQFF	TGTGCCACCAGTGATTTGGCCCGAGCGGACTACAATGAGCAGTTCTTC
NA	TRBV20-1	TRBJ2-1	few	CSASGGSSYNEQFF	TGCAGTGCTAGCGGAGGGAGCTCCTACAATGAGCAGTTCTTC
TRBD2	TRBV20-1	TRBJ2-1	NA	CSARDYHSNEQFF	TGCAGTGCTCGGGACTACCATAGCAATGAGCAGTTCTTC
NA	TRBV2	TRBJ2-3	once	CASSEDRPDTQYF	TGTGCCAGCAGTGAGGACCGACCGGATACGCAGTATTTT
NA	TRBV7-9	TRBJ2-1	NA	CASSQLSAYNEQFF	TGTGCCAGCAGCCAACTCTCGGCTTACAATGAGCAGTTCTTC
NA	TRBV20-1	TRBJ1-1	NA	CSARDEVTMNTEAFF	TGCAGTGCTAGAGATGAGGTGACTATGAACACTGAAGCTTTCTTT
NA	TRBV28	TRBJ2-7	NA	CASSPLTTDYEQYF	TGTGCCAGCAGTCCCCTCACAACCGACTACGAGCAGTACTTC
NA	TRBV25-1	TRBJ1-2	NA	CASSEYVGDGYGYTF	TGTGCCAGCAGTGAATATGTGGGTGATGGGTATGGCTACACCTTC
NA	TRBV24-1	TRBJ2-7	NA	CATSDRHGAPYNEQYF	TGTGCCACCAGTGACCGCCACGGGGCCCCCTACAATGAGCAGTACTTC
NA	TRBV15	TRBJ2-7	NA	CATSRGRAPYEQYF	TGTGCCACCAGCAGAGGCCGGGCTCCTTACGAGCAGTACTTC
TRBD2	TRBV10-3	TRBJ2-7	NA	CAIRDGGGPTYEQYF	TGTGCCATCAGGGACGGGGGAGGGCCAACCTACGAGCAGTACTTC
NA	TRBV12-3/TRBV12-4	TRBJ1-6	NA	CASSAVSSYNSPLHF	TGTGCCAGCAGTGCAGTGAGCTCCTATAATTCACCCCTCCACTTT
TRBD2	TRBV10-3	TRBJ2-5	NA	CAISERKRGGVQETQYF	TGTGCCATCAGTGAGAGAAAGCGGGGGGGGGTACAAGAGACCCAGTACTTC
NA	TRBV7-9	TRBJ2-5	NA	CASSAIAGETQYF	TGTGCCAGCAGCGCTATCGCTGGGGAGACCCAGTACTTC
TRBD2	TRBV27	TRBJ2-3	few	CASSRGLAASTDTQYF	TGTGCCAGCAGTCGCGGACTAGCGGCTAGCACAGATACGCAGTATTTT
NA	TRBV27	TRBJ2-7	NA	CASSVTGYSYEQYF	TGTGCCAGCAGTGTAACGGGTTATTCCTACGAGCAGTACTTC
NA	TRBV12-3/TRBV12-4	TRBJ1-1	NA	CASTTPEYPNTEAFF	TGTGCCAGCACTACCCCGGAGTACCCGAACACTGAAGCTTTCTTT
TRBD2	TRBV27	TRBJ2-1	NA	CASRTSGVLHNEQFF	TGTGCCAGCAGGACTAGCGGAGTCCTACACAATGAGCAGTTCTTC
TRBD2	TRBV3-1	TRBJ2-7	few	CASSYQRGSYEQYF	TGTGCCAGCAGCTACCAGCGGGGATCGTACGAGCAGTACTTC
NA	TRBV12-3/TRBV12-4	TRBJ2-7	few	CASSLDPRKGEQYF	TGTGCCAGCAGTTTAGACCCAAGGAAGGGGGAGCAGTACTTC